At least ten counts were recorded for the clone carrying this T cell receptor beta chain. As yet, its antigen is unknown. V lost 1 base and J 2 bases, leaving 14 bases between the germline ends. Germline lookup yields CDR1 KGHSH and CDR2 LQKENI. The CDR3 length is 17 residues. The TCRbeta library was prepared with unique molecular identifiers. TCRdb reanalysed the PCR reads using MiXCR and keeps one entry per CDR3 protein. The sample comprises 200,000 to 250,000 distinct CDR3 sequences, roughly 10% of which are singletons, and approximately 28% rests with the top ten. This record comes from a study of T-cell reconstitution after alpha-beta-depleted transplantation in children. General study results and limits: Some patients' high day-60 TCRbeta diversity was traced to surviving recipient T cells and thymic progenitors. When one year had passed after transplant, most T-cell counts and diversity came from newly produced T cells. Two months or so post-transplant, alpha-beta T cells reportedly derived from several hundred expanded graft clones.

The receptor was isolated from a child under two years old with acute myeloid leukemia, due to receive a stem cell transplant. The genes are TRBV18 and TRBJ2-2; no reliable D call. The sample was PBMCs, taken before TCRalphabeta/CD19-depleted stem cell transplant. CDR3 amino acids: CASSPLNTPTNTGELFF. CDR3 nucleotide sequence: TGTGCCAGCTCACCACTGAATACACCTACCAACACCGGGGAGCTGTTTTTT.